Shown below are 3 T cell receptor beta chains from a single sample sequenced in a study of human T cells and chemical hapten exposure (dated by TCRdb to the early 2020s). The time point label here, explained by the study, means: healthy volunteer bleed at 2 weeks. Total RNA was extracted from unfractionated whole blood collected in Tempus Blood RNA tubes. The library was produced with RACE. The instrument given in TCRdb is NextSeq 500. TCRdb ran its own pipeline on the public reads, namely fastp trimming at Q25 and MiXCR clone calling, and kept in-frame beta chains. For every CDR3 protein sequence, its rows merge into one entry that carries the most common genes and DNA. The sample has about 45,000 distinct CDR3 sequences on record, 4% to 4.5% of them singletons. About 6% of the sample is held by the ten biggest clonotypes. Sequencing was done on a sample of whole blood. The receptors stem from a human donor in good health. Some clones in this sample may be carry-over from other donors' samples.

The CDR3 here is CSVNPFNTEAFF. CDR3 sequence (DNA): TGCAGCGTGAACCCCTTTAACACTGAAGCTTTCTTT. The chain couples TRBV29-1 to TRBJ1-1, with unresolved D. The V and J ends lost 6 bases and 2 bases respectively, with 10 bases between them. Germline V gives CDR1 SQVTM, CDR2 ANQGSEA. The CDR3 covers 12 residues.

This clonotype came up many times. This sequence joins TRBV28 and TRBJ2-7; 10 bases are a match to TRBD2. The CDR3 has 16 amino acids. The germline V gene has CDR1 MDHEN and CDR2 SYDVKM. The V gene end was trimmed by 5 bases and the J gene end by 2 bases; junction bases not matched to a gene: 9. CDR3 nucleotides: TGTGCCAGCAGTGGGCCATGGACTAGCGGTACCTACGAGCAGTACTTC. Translation gives CASSGPWTSGTYEQYF. The variable domain in full, completed from reference TRBV28 and TRBJ2-7, reads DVKVTQSSRYLVKRTGEKVFLECVQDMDHENMFWYRQDPGLGLRLIYFSYDVKMKEKGDIPEGYSVSREKKERFSLILESASTNQTSMYLCASSGPWTSGTYEQYFGPGTRLTVT.

J is TRBJ1-6 and V is TRBV12-3 or TRBV12-4; D remains unclear. Trimming took 6 bases from V and 6 from J, leaving 6 bases between them. The CDR3 is 12 amino acids. CDR3 in amino acids: CASRTTNSPLHF. The DNA of the CDR3 is TGTGCCAGCAGAACCACTAATTCACCCCTCCACTTT.